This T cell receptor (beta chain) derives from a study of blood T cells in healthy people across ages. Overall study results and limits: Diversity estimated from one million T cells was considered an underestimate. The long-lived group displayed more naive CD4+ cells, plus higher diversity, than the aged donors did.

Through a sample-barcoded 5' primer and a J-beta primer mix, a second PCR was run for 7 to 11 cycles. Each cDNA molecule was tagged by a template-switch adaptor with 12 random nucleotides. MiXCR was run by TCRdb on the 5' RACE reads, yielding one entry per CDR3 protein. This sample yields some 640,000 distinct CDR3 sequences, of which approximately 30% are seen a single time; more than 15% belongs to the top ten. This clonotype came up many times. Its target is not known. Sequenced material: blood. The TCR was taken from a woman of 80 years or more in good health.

The CDR3 DNA reads TGCAGTGCATTGGGACAGGGGAATTATGGCTACACCTTC. Its protein is CSALGQGNYGYTF. The J gene is TRBJ1-2, the V gene TRBV20-1; TRBD1 matches at 10 bases. The germline V gene has CDR1 DFQATT and CDR2 SNEGSKA (reference sequence). The CDR3 contains 13 residues. The trim removed 6 bases at V and 5 bases at J, leaving 6 bases unmatched.